The T cell receptor beta chain described here comes from a study of early T cells in non-severe SARS-CoV-2 infection. The overall study: The authors sequenced bulk RNA from unsorted whole blood, leaving chains unpaired.

Germline CDR1 reads SGDLS; CDR2 reads YYNGEE. This CDR3 comprises 17 residues. V lost 4 bases to trimming and J lost 7 bases; unmatched junction nucleotides: 14. General observations from the study: CD4 and private specificities were missed by VDJdb matching, which favored anti-spike CD8 responses.

cDNA molecules, individually, were tagged with unique molecular identifiers. In TCRdb, the 5' RACE reads were re-called with MiXCR into one record per CDR3 protein. Here the sample spans some 77,000 distinct CDR3 sequences, about a sixth being singletons. This clonotype came up a few times. Antigen: not known. Source material: whole blood. The source is an adult who was a healthcare worker with PCR-confirmed SARS-CoV-2 infection or an uninfected control (not recorded which). V and J are TRBV9 and TRBJ2-2; 9 positions agree with TRBD1. In DNA form, the CDR3 reads TGTGCCAGCAGCCCCCGACCGGGACAGGGTGCGAACGGGGAGCTGTTTTTT. This gives the protein CASSPRPGQGANGELFF. Using reference TRBV9 and TRBJ2-2 for the parts outside the CDR3, the full variable domain is DSGVTQTPKHLITATGQRVTLRCSPRSGDLSVYWYQQSLDQGLQFLIQYYNGEERAKGNILERFSAQQFPDLHSELNLSSLELGDSALYFCASSPRPGQGANGELFFGEGSRLTVL.